This TCR beta chain emerged from a study of long-term antiretroviral therapy in people with HIV. Points from the study as a whole: Blood collection from about 2003 to 2018 possibly occurred under older ART regimens. Dominating the repertoire at all time points were the clones that expanded before ART.

Survey-level resolution applied to immunoSEQ assay v3.0. Assay used: immunoSEQ multiplex PCR; TCRdb lists only in-frame clones, some missing. The profile covers about 21,000 clones, with 88% appearing a single time and 3.5% taken by the ten largest. Donors each had at least one pre-ART PBMC sample and at least two post-ART ones. In regard to this clone: Its target is not known.

Between the trimmed V and J ends, which lost 5 bases and 0 bases, there was a span of 11 bases. Germline CDR1 reads SGHRS; CDR2 reads YFSETQ. The CDR3 extends over 15 amino acids. The V and J genes are TRBV5-1 and TRBJ2-2; TRBD1 or TRBD2 may be the D gene (5 bases each). The source material was unsorted PBMCs, sampled 2.3 years after starting antiretroviral therapy. The TCR comes from a man aged 60 to 75 with HIV. In DNA, the CDR3 is TGCGCCAGCAGGTCTGGGACCACGAACACCGGGGAGCTGTTTTTT. This translates into CASRSGTTNTGELFF.